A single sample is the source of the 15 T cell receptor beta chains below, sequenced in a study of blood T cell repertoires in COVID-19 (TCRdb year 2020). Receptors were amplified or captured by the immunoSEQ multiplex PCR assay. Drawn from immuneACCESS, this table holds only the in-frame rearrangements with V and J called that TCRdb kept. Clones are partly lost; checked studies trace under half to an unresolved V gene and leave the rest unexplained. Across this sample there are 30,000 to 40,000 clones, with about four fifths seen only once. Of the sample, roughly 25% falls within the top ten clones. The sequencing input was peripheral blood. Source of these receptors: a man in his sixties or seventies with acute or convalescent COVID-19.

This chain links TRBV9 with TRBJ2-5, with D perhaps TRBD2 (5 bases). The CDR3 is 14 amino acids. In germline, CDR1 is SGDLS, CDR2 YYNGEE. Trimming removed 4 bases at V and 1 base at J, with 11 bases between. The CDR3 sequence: CASSSPGSQETQYF. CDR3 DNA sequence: TGTGCCAGCAGCTCCCCGGGGAGCCAAGAGACCCAGTACTTC. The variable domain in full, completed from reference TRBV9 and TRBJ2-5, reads DSGVTQTPKHLITATGQRVTLRCSPRSGDLSVYWYQQSLDQGLQFLIQYYNGEERAKGNILERFSAQQFPDLHSELNLSSLELGDSALYFCASSSPGSQETQYFGPGTRLLVL.

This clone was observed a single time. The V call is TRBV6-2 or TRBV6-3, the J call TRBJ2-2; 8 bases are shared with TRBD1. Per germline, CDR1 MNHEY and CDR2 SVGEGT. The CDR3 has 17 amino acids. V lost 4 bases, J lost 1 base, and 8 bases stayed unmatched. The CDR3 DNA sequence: TGTGCCAGCAGTTCCCCGTGGGGGACAGGGAACACCGGGGAGCTGTTTTTT. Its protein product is CASSSPWGTGNTGELFF.

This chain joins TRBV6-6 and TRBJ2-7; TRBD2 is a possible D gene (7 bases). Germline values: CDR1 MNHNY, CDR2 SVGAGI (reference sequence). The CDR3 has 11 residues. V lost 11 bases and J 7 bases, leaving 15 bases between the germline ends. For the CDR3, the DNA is TGTGCCGGGGGGGGGCGAGAAGAGCAGTACTTC. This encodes CAGGGREEQYF.

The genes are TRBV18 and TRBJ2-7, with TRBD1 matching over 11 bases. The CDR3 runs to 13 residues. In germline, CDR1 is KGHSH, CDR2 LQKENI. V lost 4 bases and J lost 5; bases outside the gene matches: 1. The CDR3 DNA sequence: TGTGCCAGCTCACGGGACAGGGGGGACGAGCAGTACTTC. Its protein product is CASSRDRGDEQYF.

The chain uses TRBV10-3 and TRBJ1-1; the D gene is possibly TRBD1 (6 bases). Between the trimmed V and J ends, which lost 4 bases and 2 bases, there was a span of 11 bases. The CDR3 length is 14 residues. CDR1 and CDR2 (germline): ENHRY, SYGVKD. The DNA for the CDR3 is TGTGCCATCAGTGGGACAGCTACTAACACTGAAGCTTTCTTT. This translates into CAISGTATNTEAFF.

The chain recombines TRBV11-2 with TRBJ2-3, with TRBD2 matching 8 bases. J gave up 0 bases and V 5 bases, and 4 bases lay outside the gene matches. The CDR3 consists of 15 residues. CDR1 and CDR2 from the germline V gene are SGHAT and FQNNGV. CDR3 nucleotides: TGTGCCAGCAGCCCCAGCGGGAGTAGCACAGATACGCAGTATTTT. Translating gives CASSPSGSSTDTQYF. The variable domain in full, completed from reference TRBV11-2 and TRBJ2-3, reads EAGVAQSPRYKIIEKRQSVAFWCNPISGHATLYWYQQILGQGPKLLIQFQNNGVVDDSQLPKDRFSAERLKGVDSTLKIQPAKLEDSAVYLCASSPSGSSTDTQYFGPGTRLTVL.

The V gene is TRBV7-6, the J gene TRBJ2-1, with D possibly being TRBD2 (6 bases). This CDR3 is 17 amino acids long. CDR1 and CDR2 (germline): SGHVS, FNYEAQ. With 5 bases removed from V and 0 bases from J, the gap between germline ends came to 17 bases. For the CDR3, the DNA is TGTGCCAGCAGCCTCAGTGGGGGGTCCGGCTCCTACAATGAGCAGTTCTTC. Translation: CASSLSGGSGSYNEQFF. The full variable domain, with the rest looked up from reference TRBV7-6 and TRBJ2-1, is GAGVSQSPRYKVTKRGQDVALRCDPISGHVSLYWYRQALGQGPEFLTYFNYEAQQDKSGLPNDRFSAERPEGSISTLTIQRTEQRDSAMYRCASSLSGGSGSYNEQFFGPGTRLTVL.

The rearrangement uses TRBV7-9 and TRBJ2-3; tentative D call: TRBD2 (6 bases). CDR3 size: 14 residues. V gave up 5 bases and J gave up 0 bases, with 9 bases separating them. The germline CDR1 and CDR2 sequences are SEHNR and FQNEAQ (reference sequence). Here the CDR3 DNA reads TGTGCCAGCAGCCCCCGGGGGAGCACAGATACGCAGTATTTT. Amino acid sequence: CASSPRGSTDTQYF.

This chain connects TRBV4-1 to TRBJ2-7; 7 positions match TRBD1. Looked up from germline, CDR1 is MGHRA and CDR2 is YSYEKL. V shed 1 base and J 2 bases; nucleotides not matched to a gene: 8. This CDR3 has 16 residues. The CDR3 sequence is CASSQAHRQGTYEQYF. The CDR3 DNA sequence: TGCGCCAGCAGCCAAGCCCACAGACAGGGTACCTACGAGCAGTACTTC.

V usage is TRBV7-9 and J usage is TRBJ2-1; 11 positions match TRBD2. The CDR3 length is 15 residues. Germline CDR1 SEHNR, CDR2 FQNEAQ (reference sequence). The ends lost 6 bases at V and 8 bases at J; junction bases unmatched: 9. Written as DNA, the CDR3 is TGTGCCAGCAGTTACCTAGCGGGAGGTGTCGATGAGCAGTTCTTC. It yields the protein CASSYLAGGVDEQFF.

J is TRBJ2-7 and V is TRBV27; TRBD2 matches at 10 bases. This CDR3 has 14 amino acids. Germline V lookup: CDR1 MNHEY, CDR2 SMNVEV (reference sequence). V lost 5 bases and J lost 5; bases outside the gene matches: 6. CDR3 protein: CASSTGLAIDEQYF. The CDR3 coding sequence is TGTGCCAGCAGTACGGGACTAGCGATCGACGAGCAGTACTTC.

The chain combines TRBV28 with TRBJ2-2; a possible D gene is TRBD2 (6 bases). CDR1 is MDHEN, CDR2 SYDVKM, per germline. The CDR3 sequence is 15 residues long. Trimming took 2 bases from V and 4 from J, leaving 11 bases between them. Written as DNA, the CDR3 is TGTGCCAGCAGTTTAGGGGGGTCGAGCACCGGGGAGCTGTTTTTT. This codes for CASSLGGSSTGELFF.

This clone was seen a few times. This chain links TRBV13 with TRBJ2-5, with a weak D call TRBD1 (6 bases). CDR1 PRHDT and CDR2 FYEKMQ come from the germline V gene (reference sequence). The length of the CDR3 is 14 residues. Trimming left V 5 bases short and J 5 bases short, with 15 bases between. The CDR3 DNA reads TGTGCCAGCAGCACCCGGGACACCTCGGAGACCCAGTACTTC. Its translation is CASSTRDTSETQYF.

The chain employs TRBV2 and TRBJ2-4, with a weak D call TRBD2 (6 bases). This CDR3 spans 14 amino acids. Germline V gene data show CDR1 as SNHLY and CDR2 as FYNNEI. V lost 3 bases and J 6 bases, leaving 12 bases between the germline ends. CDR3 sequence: CASSDAGLINIQYF. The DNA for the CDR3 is TGTGCCAGCAGTGATGCGGGACTCATAAACATTCAGTACTTC.

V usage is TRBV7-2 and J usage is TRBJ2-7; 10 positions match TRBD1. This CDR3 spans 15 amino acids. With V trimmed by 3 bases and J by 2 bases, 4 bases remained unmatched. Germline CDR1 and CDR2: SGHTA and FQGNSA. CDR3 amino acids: CASSFTGTGAYEQYF. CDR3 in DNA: TGTGCCAGCAGCTTTACCGGGACAGGGGCCTACGAGCAGTACTTC.